The sequence of this T cell receptor beta chain was determined in a study of blood T cell repertoires in COVID-19. This CDR3 spans 14 amino acids. The V gene lost 4 bases and the J gene lost 4 bases, with 12 bases spanning the gap. The germline V gene encodes CDR1 LNHDA and CDR2 SQIVND (reference sequence). TCRdb's table, derived via immunoSEQ multiplex PCR, lists solely in-frame clones and lacks some. The sample lists roughly 300,000 clones; more than 90% were seen once. The sequence came from a woman in her 30s who had recovered from COVID-19. The genes are TRBV19 and TRBJ2-3; tentatively, D is TRBD1 (6 bases). Specimen: PBMCs or T cells enriched from blood (not recorded which). The CDR3 DNA follows: TGTGCCAGTAGTAAGGGATGGGGGCCAGATACGCAGTATTTT. Amino acid sequence: CASSKGWGPDTQYF.